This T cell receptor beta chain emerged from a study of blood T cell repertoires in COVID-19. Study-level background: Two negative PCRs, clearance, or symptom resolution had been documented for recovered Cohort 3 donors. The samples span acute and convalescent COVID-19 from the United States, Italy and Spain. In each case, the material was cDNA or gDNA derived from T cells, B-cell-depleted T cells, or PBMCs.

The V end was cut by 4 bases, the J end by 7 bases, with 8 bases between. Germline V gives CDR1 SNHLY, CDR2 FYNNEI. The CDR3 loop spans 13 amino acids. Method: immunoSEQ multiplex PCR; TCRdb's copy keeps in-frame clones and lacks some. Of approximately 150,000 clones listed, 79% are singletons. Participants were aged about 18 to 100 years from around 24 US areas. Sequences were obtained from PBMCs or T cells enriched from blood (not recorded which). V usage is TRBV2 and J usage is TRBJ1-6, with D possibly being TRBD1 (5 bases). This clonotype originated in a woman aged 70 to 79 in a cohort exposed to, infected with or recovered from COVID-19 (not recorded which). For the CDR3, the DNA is TGTGCCAGCAGTGGACAGATAAATTCACCCCTCCACTTT. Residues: CASSGQINSPLHF.